These 26 T cell receptor beta chains were sequenced from one sample in a study of blood T cell repertoires in COVID-19. Sequencing was performed with immunoSEQ multiplex PCR; in TCRdb, only in-frame clones are kept and a portion is missing. The repertoire holds 250,000 or so clones, with approximately 90% as singletons. The sample consisted of peripheral blood. Source of these receptors: a woman aged 25 to 39 with active or convalescent COVID-19.

The chain links TRBV5-1 to TRBJ2-2; D call uncertain. The CDR3 totals 14 residues. Germline CDR1 is SGHRS and CDR2 is YFSETQ. With 6 bases removed from V and 0 bases from J, the gap between germline ends came to 9 bases. The CDR3 DNA reads TGCGCCAGCATGGCGGTCCCGAACACCGGGGAGCTGTTTTTT. Amino acids: CASMAVPNTGELFF.

The gene calls are TRBV25-1 and TRBJ2-7, with 7 nucleotides matching TRBD1. V shed 4 bases, J shed 2 bases, and the junction held 5 bases outside the gene matches. From germline, CDR1 is MGHDK and CDR2 SYGVNS. The CDR3 runs 14 residues. The DNA for the CDR3 is TGTGCCAGCAGTGTCGACAGGGAGACCTACGAGCAGTACTTC. Translating gives CASSVDRETYEQYF.

The chain has TRBV10-1 and TRBJ2-3; TRBD2 is a possible D gene (6 bases). The germline V and J ends were trimmed by 2 bases and 0 bases, with 12 bases remaining between them. The CDR3 totals 16 residues. From germline, CDR1 is WNHNN and CDR2 SYGVQD (reference sequence). The CDR3 sequence: CASSERPGTSTDTQYF. DNA of the CDR3: TGCGCCAGCAGTGAGCGGCCGGGGACTAGCACAGATACGCAGTATTTT.

The rearrangement joins TRBV4-3 to TRBJ1-2; D gene unclear. The CDR3 is 15 residues long. The germline V and J ends were trimmed by 4 bases and 1 base, with 13 bases remaining between them. CDR1 LGHNA and CDR2 YSLEER come from the germline V gene. The CDR3 DNA follows: TGCGCCAGCAGCCTATCCACAGAGTTTAACTATGGCTACACCTTC. This encodes CASSLSTEFNYGYTF.

This clone has only a few counts. DNA of the CDR3: TGTGCCAGCTCACCACCCCGAGACAGGGAAAAACTGTTTTTT. Its translation is CASSPPRDREKLFF. This chain links TRBV18 with TRBJ1-4, with a weak D call TRBD1 (6 bases). V shed 0 bases and J shed 8 bases, with 10 bases lying between them. This CDR3 has 14 amino acids. Germline assignment: CDR1 KGHSH and CDR2 LQKENI.

The chain joins TRBV5-1 to TRBJ1-5; tentatively, D is TRBD1 (6 bases). The CDR3 is 14 amino acids. The germline V gene encodes CDR1 SGHRS and CDR2 YFSETQ. Trimming took 1 base from V and 5 from J, leaving 10 bases between them. The CDR3 here is CASSLTGLDQPQHF. As DNA, the CDR3 is TGCGCCAGCAGCTTGACAGGGTTGGATCAGCCCCAGCATTTT.

J is TRBJ2-7 and V is TRBV5-6; 7 bases are shared with TRBD1. Germline V lookup: CDR1 SGHDT, CDR2 YYEEEE. The CDR3 is 14 residues long. Trimming removed 4 bases from V and 4 bases from J; junction bases left unmatched: 8. The CDR3 DNA sequence: TGTGCCAGCAGCACCTGGACAGGACCTTACGAGCAGTACTTC. This encodes CASSTWTGPYEQYF.

Comments on this clone: The junction departs from germline at one end; a sequencing error may be responsible. V gene TRBV7-7 combines with J gene TRBJ1-1, with a possible D match to TRBD1 (5 bases). Germline CDR1 and CDR2: SSHAT and FNYEAQ (reference sequence). The CDR3 covers 13 residues. DNA of the CDR3: TGTGCTAGCAGCTTTGGCAGGGACACTGAAGCTTTCTTT. It translates to CASSFGRDTEAFF.

The V gene is TRBV5-4, the J gene TRBJ2-7; the D gene is possibly TRBD1 (7 bases). The ends were cut back, 6 bases at V and 5 bases at J, with 24 bases in the middle. The CDR3 has 16 amino acids. In germline, CDR1 is SGHNT, CDR2 YYREEE (reference sequence). CDR3 DNA sequence: TGTGCCAGCACCCGTCTGGAGGGGGCGGTCCCCCACGAGCAGTACTTC. Translating gives CASTRLEGAVPHEQYF.

The chain's CDR3 is CASSITGYEQYF. CDR3 DNA: TGTGCCAGCAGTATCACAGGGTACGAGCAGTACTTC. The genes are TRBV28 and TRBJ2-7; TRBD1 is a possible D gene (6 bases). The length of the CDR3 is 12 residues. The germline CDR1 and CDR2 sequences are MDHEN and SYDVKM. Trimming cost V 5 bases and J 4 bases, with 9 bases left between them. The full variable domain, its missing parts supplied by reference TRBV28 and TRBJ2-7, is DVKVTQSSRYLVKRTGEKVFLECVQDMDHENMFWYRQDPGLGLRLIYFSYDVKMKEKGDIPEGYSVSREKKERFSLILESASTNQTSMYLCASSITGYEQYFGPGTRLTVT.

This clone appeared a few times. The chain carries TRBV9 and TRBJ1-4; the D is unclear. The germline gives CDR1 SGDLS, CDR2 YYNGEE. Deletions cut 4 bases from V and 4 bases from J, with 8 bases between. This CDR3 comprises 13 residues. The CDR3: CASSPGINEKLFF. For the CDR3, the DNA is TGTGCCAGCAGCCCCGGGATTAATGAAAAACTGTTTTTT.

This sequence joins TRBV6-6 and TRBJ1-1, with D maybe TRBD1 (6 bases). The germline CDR1 and CDR2 sequences are MNHNY and SVGAGI (reference sequence). The CDR3 is made up of 16 amino acids. Trimming took off 8 bases at V and 5 bases at J, with 24 bases between the two ends. In DNA, the CDR3 is TGTGCCAGCTCGTCCGGGGGGCGAATTATGAGAACTGAAGCTTTCTTT. It translates to CASSSGGRIMRTEAFF.

The chain carries TRBV7-9 and TRBJ2-3; TRBD2 matches at 10 bases. Germline lookup yields CDR1 SEHNR and CDR2 FQNEAQ (reference sequence). The V gene end was trimmed by 0 bases and the J gene end by 3 bases; junction bases not matched to a gene: 3. The CDR3 contains 16 residues. CDR3 in DNA: TGTGCCAGCAGCTTAGCCCAACTAGCGGGGACAGATACGCAGTATTTT. This gives the protein CASSLAQLAGTDTQYF. Combining the CDR3 with reference TRBV7-9 and TRBJ2-3 gives the whole variable domain DTGVSQNPRHKITKRGQNVTFRCDPISEHNRLYWYRQTLGQGPEFLTYFQNEAQLEKSRLLSDRFSAERPKGSFSTLEIQRTEQGDSAMYLCASSLAQLAGTDTQYFGPGTRLTVL.

This clone was observed a handful of times. The chain joins TRBV9 to TRBJ2-7, with D possibly being TRBD2 (5 bases). The CDR3 length is 15 residues. Germline loops: CDR1 SGDLS, CDR2 YYNGEE. The V and J ends lost 0 bases and 2 bases respectively, with 12 bases between them. The CDR3 region has the DNA TGTGCCAGCAGCGTAGGTCCGGGGATTACCTACGAGCAGTACTTC. The encoded protein is CASSVGPGITYEQYF.

The chain is built from TRBV11-2 and TRBJ1-2; D gene ambiguous. Germline V gene data show CDR1 as SGHAT and CDR2 as FQNNGV. Trimming took 5 bases from V and 3 from J, leaving 16 bases between them. CDR3 length: 15 amino acids. The CDR3 DNA is TGTGCCAGCAGCCCCCGGAGGGCCCGAGACTATGGCTACACCTTC. This translates into CASSPRRARDYGYTF.

The V and J genes are TRBV9 and TRBJ2-7; 8 positions agree with TRBD1. With 4 bases clipped from V and 2 bases from J, the junction kept 5 bases outside the gene matches. Germline values: CDR1 SGDLS, CDR2 YYNGEE. CDR3 length: 14 residues. CDR3 DNA sequence: TGTGCCAGCAGCCCATGGACAGGGACCTACGAGCAGTACTTC. Amino acids: CASSPWTGTYEQYF.

This chain connects TRBV6-5 to TRBJ1-1; D not certain. The CDR3 has 15 residues. Germline lookup yields CDR1 MNHEY and CDR2 SVGAGI. Trimming removed 8 bases from V and 1 base from J, with 17 bases in between. The CDR3 DNA sequence: TGTGCCAGCTACCGATCCAGGTCGCGGAACACTGAAGCTTTCTTT. Amino acids: CASYRSRSRNTEAFF.

This clone was observed once. This chain joins TRBV7-2 and TRBJ2-3; the D gene is possibly TRBD1 (5 bases). The ends were cut back, 5 bases at V and 3 bases at J, with 15 bases in the middle. The CDR3 is made up of 15 amino acids. Germline lookup yields CDR1 SGHTA and CDR2 FQGNSA. Here the CDR3 reads CASSTGVRATDTQYF. For the CDR3, the DNA is TGTGCCAGCAGCACAGGAGTTCGGGCGACAGATACGCAGTATTTT.

V gene TRBV28 combines with J gene TRBJ2-1; 9 nucleotides align to TRBD2. The ends lost 3 bases at V and 4 bases at J; junction bases unmatched: 13. The CDR3 is made up of 18 amino acids. The germline gives CDR1 MDHEN, CDR2 SYDVKM. This chain's CDR3 is CASSFKLSGGTVYNEQFF. The CDR3 region has the DNA TGTGCCAGCAGTTTTAAATTAAGCGGGGGGACAGTTTACAATGAGCAGTTCTTC.

This clone was counted a few times. The chain uses TRBV4-3 and TRBJ1-2, with D perhaps matching TRBD1 (6 bases). The CDR3 sequence is 16 residues long. Germline CDR1 is LGHNA and CDR2 is YSLEER. Trimming removed 0 bases from V and 2 bases from J, with 13 bases in between. The CDR3 region has the DNA TGCGCCAGCAGCCAAGATACCGGACAGTTAAACTATGGCTACACCTTC. It yields the protein CASSQDTGQLNYGYTF.

This clone was counted a single time. The V and J genes are TRBV2 and TRBJ2-1; 7 bases agree with TRBD2. V gave up 3 bases and J gave up 3 bases; unmatched junction bases: 5. The CDR3 runs 15 residues. Germline V gene data show CDR1 as SNHLY and CDR2 as FYNNEI. Here the CDR3 reads CASSEEAGNYNEQFF. CDR3 nucleotides: TGTGCCAGCAGTGAGGAAGCGGGGAACTACAATGAGCAGTTCTTC.

The chain combines TRBV7-8 with TRBJ2-2; D not certain. Germline values: CDR1 SGHVS, CDR2 FQNEAQ. V was clipped by 6 bases and J by 3 bases, with 5 bases between them. This CDR3 is built from 12 residues. The CDR3 nucleotides read TGTGCCAGCAGGGAGTACACCGGGGAGCTGTTTTTT. It is translated as CASREYTGELFF.

V usage is TRBV12-3 or TRBV12-4 and J usage is TRBJ1-4; no definite D call. V was shortened by 6 bases and J by 5 bases, with 7 bases between the two germline ends. This CDR3 spans 12 amino acids. In nucleotides, the CDR3 is TGTGCCAGCAGATGGCGGAATGAAAAACTGTTTTTT. Translated, it gives CASRWRNEKLFF.

The chain joins TRBV19 to TRBJ1-6; TRBD1 is a possible D gene (6 bases). The germline CDR1 and CDR2 sequences are LNHDA and SQIVND (reference sequence). Trimming took 5 bases from V and 0 from J, leaving 14 bases between them. The CDR3 runs to 17 residues. CDR3 region: CASSPRGGDSYNSPLHF. The CDR3 nucleotides read TGTGCCAGTAGTCCACGGGGGGGCGACTCCTATAATTCACCCCTCCACTTT.

The genes are TRBV5-1 and TRBJ1-2, with D possibly being TRBD1 (6 bases). Germline V gene sequence: CDR1 SGHRS, CDR2 YFSETQ. V was cut by 1 base and J by 6 bases, with 16 bases left in between. The CDR3 runs to 15 residues. Here the CDR3 reads CASSLSPGARNGYTF. The CDR3 DNA reads TGCGCCAGCAGCTTGAGTCCAGGGGCGAGAAATGGCTACACCTTC.

Notes on this clone: The junction departs from germline at one end; a sequencing error may be responsible. The chain has TRBV7-7 and TRBJ1-4, with a tentative D call TRBD1 (5 bases). This CDR3 has 18 amino acids. CDR1 SSHAT and CDR2 FNYEAQ come from the germline V gene (reference sequence). CDR3 sequence (DNA): TGTGCTAGCAGCTTAGGGCCCCGAGGGGCAGCGGGCCTAGAAAAACTGTTTTTT. Translation: CASSLGPRGAAGLEKLFF. The variable domain in full, with the rest retrieved from reference TRBV7-7 and TRBJ1-4, is GAGVSQSPRYKVTKRGQDVTLRCDPISSHATLYWYQQALGQGPEFLTYFNYEAQPDKSGLPSDRFSAERPEGSISTLTIQRTEQRDSAMYRCASSLGPRGAAGLEKLFFGSGTQLSVL.